Below, 16 T cell receptor beta chains from the same sample are listed, as sequenced in a study of CD8+CD57+ T cells in acquired aplastic anemia. The sequenced patients had an expansion of CD8+CD57+ cells seen by flow cytometry. CDR3 and TCR beta VDJ profiling relied on a genomic DNA template. In TCRdb, the reads were re-called with MiXCR into one record per CDR3 protein. In the table there are 95,000 to 150,000 distinct CDR3 sequences, approximately 41% of which are singletons. The sequencing input was sorted CD4+, CD8+, or CD8+CD57+ T cells (not recorded which) from PBMCs. These receptors were collected from a human donor with aplastic anemia.

This clonotype was recorded at least ten times. V usage is TRBV20-1 and J usage is TRBJ1-1; D is ambiguous. Germline CDR1 reads DFQATT; CDR2 reads SNEGSKA (reference sequence). With 1 base removed from V and 4 bases from J, the gap between germline ends came to 10 bases. The length of the CDR3 is 13 residues. The CDR3: CSARGGRVTEAFF. CDR3 bases: TGCAGTGCTAGAGGTGGGAGGGTCACTGAAGCTTTCTTT.

The sample holds a few counts of this clonotype. V is TRBV18 and J is TRBJ1-1; D possibly corresponds to TRBD1 (6 bases). V lost 5 bases and J 1 base, leaving 8 bases between the germline ends. Germline assignment: CDR1 KGHSH and CDR2 LQKENI. This CDR3 has 13 amino acids. CDR3 region: CASSSRGNTEAFF. For the CDR3, the DNA is TGTGCCAGCTCAAGCAGGGGGAACACTGAAGCTTTCTTT.

V gene TRBV24-1 combines with J gene TRBJ2-3; possible D gene TRBD1, 5 bases. The CDR3 runs 17 residues. The germline V gene encodes CDR1 KGHDR and CDR2 SFDVKD. Trimming left V 1 base short and J 1 base short, with 14 bases between. The CDR3 nucleotides are TGTGCCACCAGTGATTTTCGAGGACAACGGGGCACAGATACGCAGTATTTT. Translating it yields CATSDFRGQRGTDTQYF.

This clonotype turned up a few times. The chain is built from TRBV5-6 and TRBJ2-1, with D unclear. CDR1 and CDR2 (germline): SGHDT, YYEEEE. The V gene lost 2 bases and the J gene lost 6 bases, with 9 bases spanning the gap. The CDR3 loop spans 13 amino acids. Written as DNA, the CDR3 is TGTGCCAGCAGCTTTACCGGGTGCAATGAGCAGTTCTTC. Its translation is CASSFTGCNEQFF. The variable domain in full, completed from reference TRBV5-6 and TRBJ2-1, reads DAGVTQSPTHLIKTRGQQVTLRCSPKSGHDTVSWYQQALGQGPQFIFQYYEEEERQRGNFPDRFSGHQFPNYSSELNVNALLLGDSALYLCASSFTGCNEQFFGPGTRLTVL.

The sample holds many counts of this clonotype. Here the CDR3 DNA reads TGTGCCAGCAGCTCTACAGGGGGCGATCAGCCCCAGCATTTT. Amino acids: CASSSTGGDQPQHF. V and J are TRBV6-1 and TRBJ1-5; TRBD1 agrees at 9 bases. The CDR3 runs 14 residues. The V segment lost 6 bases and the J segment 5 bases; nucleotides outside the gene matches: 5. The V gene's germline CDR1 is MNHNS and CDR2 SASEGT.

The V call is TRBV29-1, the J call TRBJ1-2; tentatively, D is TRBD1 (6 bases). Trimming pared 2 bases from V and 2 bases from J, leaving 9 bases between. The germline V gene encodes CDR1 SQVTM and CDR2 ANQGSEA. This CDR3 has 13 amino acids. CDR3 sequence (DNA): TGCAGCGTTGAACCCGGACAGAACTATGGCTACACCTTC. Amino acid sequence: CSVEPGQNYGYTF. The variable domain in full, completed from reference TRBV29-1 and TRBJ1-2, reads SAVISQKPSRDICQRGTSLTIQCQVDSQVTMMFWYRQQPGQSLTLIATANQGSEATYESGFVIDKFPISRPNLTFSTLTVSNMSPEDSSIYLCSVEPGQNYGYTFGSGTRLTVV.

The rearrangement joins TRBV20-1 to TRBJ1-1; 10 bases fit TRBD1. Unmatched junction bases numbered 3, after V lost 5 bases and J lost 3 bases. The CDR3 loop spans 13 amino acids. From germline, CDR1 is DFQATT and CDR2 SNEGSKA (reference sequence). As DNA, the CDR3 is TGCAGTGCTGAAGGGACAGGGGACACTGAAGCTTTCTTT. It codes for CSAEGTGDTEAFF.

The V and J genes are TRBV7-2 and TRBJ2-7; D gene ambiguous. Germline-derived CDR1 and CDR2 are SGHTA and FQGNSA. The CDR3 covers 11 residues. The ends were cut back, 6 bases at V and 5 bases at J, with 8 bases in the middle. CDR3 loop: CASSRTNEQYF. The CDR3, as DNA: TGTGCCAGCAGTCGCACGAACGAGCAGTACTTC.

The chain joins TRBV20-1 to TRBJ2-1; D not resolved. CDR1 is DFQATT, CDR2 SNEGSKA, per germline (reference sequence). The CDR3 spans 15 residues. V dropped 0 bases and J dropped 5 bases, with 14 bases sitting between them. CDR3 amino acids: CSAREFWITNNEQFF. The CDR3 DNA follows: TGCAGTGCTAGAGAGTTTTGGATTACAAACAATGAGCAGTTCTTC.

Worth noting for this clonotype: The CDR3 ends on some other residue instead of the conserved phenylalanine or tryptophan, so this is likely a read error. The CDR3 nucleotides are TGTGCCAGTGTCCCACCAGGACATCTGGGCTACACCCTC. Protein: CASVPPGHLGYTL. The chain links TRBV2 to TRBJ1-2, with a possible D match to TRBD1 (5 bases). Germline CDR1 reads SNHLY; CDR2 reads FYNNEI. The CDR3 is 13 residues long. V lost 9 bases, J lost 8 bases, and 19 bases lay in between.

This clonotype occurred many times. The chain uses TRBV2 and TRBJ2-7, with D hard to call. V lost 5 bases and J 5 bases, leaving 10 bases between the germline ends. The CDR3 has 12 amino acids. Germline CDR1 SNHLY, CDR2 FYNNEI. CDR3 sequence reads: CASSKLVNEQYF. The CDR3 DNA sequence: TGTGCCAGCAGTAAGCTGGTAAACGAGCAGTACTTC.

There are many counts of this clonotype. The chain is built from TRBV2 and TRBJ2-6; a possible D gene is TRBD1 (5 bases). CDR3 length: 15 amino acids. Germline V gene data show CDR1 as SNHLY and CDR2 as FYNNEI. V shed 7 bases and J shed 0 bases, with 10 bases lying between them. The CDR3 region is CASTGRASGANVLTF. The CDR3 DNA sequence: TGTGCCAGCACAGGCAGGGCCTCTGGGGCCAACGTCCTGACTTTC.

The chain carries TRBV19 and TRBJ2-1, with D perhaps TRBD2 (5 bases). Germline CDR1 and CDR2: LNHDA and SQIVND (reference sequence). This CDR3 is 15 amino acids long. The V gene lost 1 base and the J gene lost 2 bases, with 9 bases spanning the gap. CDR3 in amino acids: CASSIGGYTYNEQFF. The CDR3 nucleotides are TGTGCCAGTAGTATAGGAGGGTACACCTACAATGAGCAGTTCTTC.

This sequence joins TRBV10-3 and TRBJ2-5; D remains ambiguous. The V gene lost 9 bases and the J gene lost 5 bases, with 4 bases spanning the gap. CDR3 length: 9 amino acids. Germline V gene data show CDR1 as ENHRY and CDR2 as SYGVKD. CDR3 in amino acids: CAISETQYF. The CDR3 nucleotides are TGTGCCATATCCGAGACCCAGTACTTC.

In regard to this clonotype: This may stem from a read error, because a much larger clone lies one nucleotide away. This chain uses TRBV6-2 or TRBV6-3 with TRBJ1-1; no clear D. Germline CDR1 MNHEY, CDR2 SVGEGT. The CDR3 spans 12 residues. The DNA for the CDR3 is TGTGCCACCCTGACGGTGAACACTGAAGCTTCCTTT. It is translated as CATLTVNTEASF.

This clonotype showed up just a few times. The V call is TRBV19, the J call TRBJ2-3, with D possibly TRBD2 on 5 matching bases. The CDR3 spans 13 residues. Germline lookup yields CDR1 LNHDA and CDR2 SQIVND (reference sequence). V was pared by 6 bases and J by 2 bases, with 9 bases between. CDR3 loop: CASRASSTDTQYF. CDR3 in DNA: TGTGCCAGTAGGGCTAGCTCCACAGATACGCAGTATTTT.